The rows below give T cell receptor beta chains drawn from one sample of a study of regulatory T cells in long-lasting Graves disease. TCRdb passed the multiplex PCR reads through MiXCR, listing each CDR3 protein once. The table lists over 450,000 distinct CDR3 sequences, more than 10% of them singletons, with roughly 9.3% in the top ten. The data also belong to a second study, concerning T cells in Graves' hyperthyroidism and ophthalmopathy.

The source was peripheral blood mononuclear cells (PBMCs), collected at new diagnosis, from a patient treated with antithyroid drugs. These receptor sequences come from a woman aged 30 to 39 with Graves disease. Both conserved end residues are part of each CDR3. D genes are given only for firm matches. Clone size appears in some rows only: once, few, many, or a class for an expanded clone.

V gene,D gene,J gene,clone size,CDR3 DNA,CDR3 protein
TRBV12-3/TRBV12-4,-,TRBJ2-1,many,TGTGCCAGCAGCTACGACTTGCATAGGGTGCAGTTCTTC,CASSYDLHRVQFF
TRBV4-1,-,TRBJ1-5,-,TGCGCCAGCAGCCACCCAACCCCGAGGGGGGTCAATCAGCCCCAGCATTTT,CASSHPTPRGVNQPQHF
TRBV28,-,TRBJ2-7,-,TGTGCCAGCAGTTTCTGGCAGTCAGTAAGCTACGAGCAGTACTTC,CASSFWQSVSYEQYF
TRBV28,TRBD1,TRBJ1-6,-,TGTGCCAGCAGTGGACAGGTGCCACCCCTCCACTTT,CASSGQVPPLHF
TRBV10-3,-,TRBJ1-2,many,TGTGCCATCAAGGGGAGTGGTACTAACTATGGCTACACCTTC,CAIKGSGTNYGYTF
TRBV28,TRBD2,TRBJ2-7,many,TGTGCCAGCAGTTTAACTAGCGGGAGGTTAACCTACGAGCAGTACTTT,CASSLTSGRLTYEQYF
TRBV19,-,TRBJ2-2,many,TGTGCCAGCGGAGGGGGACAGTCGAACACCGGGGAGCTGTTTTTT,CASGGGQSNTGELFF
TRBV10-1,-,TRBJ2-7,many,TGCGCCAGCAGTCGGACCACCTACGAGCAGTACTTC,CASSRTTYEQYF
TRBV11-2,-,TRBJ2-3,many,TGTGCCAGCAGCTCGCTGTCCGGTCGCCATAGCACAGATACGCAGTATTTT,CASSSLSGRHSTDTQYF
TRBV30,-,TRBJ1-2,many,TGTGCCTGGACGCTTTCAGGGAGAATCTATGGCTACACCTTC,CAWTLSGRIYGYTF
TRBV7-8,-,TRBJ2-7,many,TGTGCCAGCAGCTTATTATATCTTCTACCCTACGAGCAGTACTTC,CASSLLYLLPYEQYF
TRBV6-5,-,TRBJ2-2,many,TGTGCCAGCAGTTACCACAATAACGGGGAGCTGTTTTTT,CASSYHNNGELFF
TRBV3-1,-,TRBJ2-5,many,TGTGCCAGCAGCCAAATCTTAGCGAAAGAGACCCAGTACTTC,CASSQILAKETQYF